This passage covers 5 T cell receptor beta chains from one sample sequenced in a study of control samples from healthy donors and cancer patients. Produced via immunoSEQ multiplex PCR; TCRdb's table is partial and in-frame only. Among some 200,000 clones, around 94% were seen once, and the ten largest hold approximately 1.4%. The sample was blood. The receptors derive from a man aged 45 to 65 in good health.

The gene calls are TRBV6-2 or TRBV6-3 and TRBJ1-5; 9 bases match TRBD1. The germline CDR1 and CDR2 sequences are MNHEY and SVGEGT. The CDR3 is 15 residues long. Unmatched junction bases numbered 10, after V lost 6 bases and J lost 7 bases. The CDR3 reads CASSLNRGQRQPQHF. The CDR3 DNA follows: TGTGCCAGCAGCCTAAACAGGGGGCAAAGGCAGCCCCAGCATTTT.

The rearrangement joins TRBV5-1 to TRBJ2-7, with 10 bases matching TRBD1. V lost 4 bases and J lost 7; bases outside the gene matches: 5. The germline V gene has CDR1 SGHRS and CDR2 YFSETQ. The CDR3 totals 13 residues. In DNA, the CDR3 is TGCGCCAGCAGCCGAGGGACAGGGGAAGAGCAGTACTTC. This sequence encodes CASSRGTGEEQYF.

The V call is TRBV19, the J call TRBJ2-2, with D possibly being TRBD2 (5 bases). Germline lookup yields CDR1 LNHDA and CDR2 SQIVND (reference sequence). The CDR3 extends over 16 amino acids. Trimming took 2 bases from V and 7 from J, leaving 17 bases between them. The CDR3, as DNA: TGTGCCAGTAGTATAATCCACCGCGGGTGGGTCGGGGAGCTGTTTTTT. Protein: CASSIIHRGWVGELFF.

The chain links TRBV12-3 or TRBV12-4 to TRBJ1-2, with D hard to call. This CDR3 region has 12 residues. The V and J ends lost 6 bases and 7 bases respectively, with 12 bases between them. The DNA for the CDR3 is TGTGCCAGCAGACAGCCTCCCGGTGGCTACACCTTC. Translated: CASRQPPGGYTF.

The sample holds one count of this clone. The CDR3 DNA reads TGTGCCAGCAGCTTAGCCGCTCGCTCTGGGGCCAACGTCCTGACTTTC. This gives the protein CASSLAARSGANVLTF. J is TRBJ2-6 and V is TRBV7-2; D is unclear. Germline CDR1 reads SGHTA; CDR2 reads FQGNSA. V gave up 0 bases and J gave up 0 bases, with 6 bases separating them. The CDR3 extends over 16 amino acids. Full variable domain (missing parts from reference TRBV7-2 and TRBJ2-6): GAGVSQSPSNKVTEKGKDVELRCDPISGHTALYWYRQSLGQGLEFLIYFQGNSAPDKSGLPSDRFSAERTGGSVSTLTIQRTQQEDSAVYLCASSLAARSGANVLTFGAGSRLTVL.